This T cell receptor (beta chain) was captured by sequencing in a study of blood T cell repertoires in COVID-19. The V gene lost 3 bases and the J gene lost 7 bases, with 13 bases spanning the gap. This CDR3 contains 13 residues. This clone appeared once. Produced via immunoSEQ multiplex PCR; TCRdb's table is partial and in-frame only. The sample consists of about 200,000 clones, 65% to 90% of them appearing once. V and J are TRBV12-3 or TRBV12-4 and TRBJ2-7; D might be TRBD2 (5 bases). Sequencing was done on a sample of PBMCs or T cells enriched from blood (not recorded which). This TCR derives from a woman in her 40s with acute COVID-19. This CDR3 is CASSLRRGGEQYF. For the CDR3, the DNA is TGTGCCAGCAGTTTGCGTCGTGGCGGGGAGCAGTACTTC.